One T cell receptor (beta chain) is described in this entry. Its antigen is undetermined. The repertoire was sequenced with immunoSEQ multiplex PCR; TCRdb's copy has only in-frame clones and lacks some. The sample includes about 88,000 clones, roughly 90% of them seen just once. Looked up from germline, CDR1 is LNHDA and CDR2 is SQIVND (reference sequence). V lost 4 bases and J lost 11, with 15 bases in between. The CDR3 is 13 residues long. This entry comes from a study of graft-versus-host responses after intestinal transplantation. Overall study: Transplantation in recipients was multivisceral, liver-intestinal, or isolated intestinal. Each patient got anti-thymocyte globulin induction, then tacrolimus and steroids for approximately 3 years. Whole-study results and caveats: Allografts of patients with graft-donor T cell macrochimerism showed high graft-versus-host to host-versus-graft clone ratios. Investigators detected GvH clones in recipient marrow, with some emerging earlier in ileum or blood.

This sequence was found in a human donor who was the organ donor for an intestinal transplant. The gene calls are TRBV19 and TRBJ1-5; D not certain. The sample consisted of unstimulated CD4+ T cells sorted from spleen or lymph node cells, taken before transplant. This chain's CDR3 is CASSSPLWQAQHF. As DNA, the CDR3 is TGTGCCAGTAGTAGCCCCCTGTGGCAGGCCCAGCATTTT.